One sample yielded the 5 T cell receptor beta chains listed below, sequenced in a study of STAT3 mutations in large granular lymphocyte leukemia. Findings and limits, study-wide: Every T-LGLL patient had at least one immunodominant TCRbeta clonotype.

Antigens of these TCRs are unknown. The protocol was immunoSEQ multiplex PCR, while the TCRdb copy is restricted to in-frame clones and leaves out a portion. The sample consists of under 15,000 clones, over 85% of them appearing once. Sequences were obtained from peripheral blood mononuclear cells. These receptors all come from a man aged 35-49 years with T-cell large granular lymphocyte leukemia. Some clones in this sample may be carry-over from other donors' samples.

The CDR3 nucleotides are TGTGCCAGCAGTGAATTAGACACCTACGAGCAGTACTTC. Translating it yields CASSELDTYEQYF. The chain is built from TRBV6-1 and TRBJ2-7, with D uncertain. The CDR3 extends over 13 amino acids. The V gene lost 2 bases and the J gene lost 2 bases, with 7 bases spanning the gap. Per germline, CDR1 MNHNS and CDR2 SASEGT.

The chain employs TRBV27 and TRBJ1-1; D possibly corresponds to TRBD1 (5 bases). Trimming took 1 base from V and 4 from J, leaving 13 bases between them. The V gene's germline CDR1 is MNHEY and CDR2 SMNVEV (reference sequence). The CDR3 has 15 amino acids. The chain's CDR3 is CASSLWGGGATEAFF. The CDR3 nucleotides read TGTGCCAGCAGTTTATGGGGCGGAGGGGCCACTGAAGCTTTCTTT.

The chain is built from TRBV25-1 and TRBJ2-7; no clear D. Germline V gene sequence: CDR1 MGHDK, CDR2 SYGVNS. CDR3 length equals 16 residues. V was pared by 1 base and J by 2 bases, with 15 bases between. CDR3 region: CASSEFGRIPPYEQYF. The CDR3 DNA follows: TGTGCCAGCAGTGAATTTGGACGGATCCCCCCCTACGAGCAGTACTTC.

This chain links TRBV7-9 with TRBJ2-5, with 7 bases lining up with TRBD1. The CDR3 is 15 amino acids. Germline V CDR1 and CDR2: SEHNR, FQNEAQ (reference sequence). V dropped 1 base and J dropped 4; count of bases not matched to a gene: 6. This CDR3 reads CASSLVKAGGETQYF. The CDR3 nucleotides read TGTGCCAGCAGCTTAGTAAAGGCAGGGGGAGAGACCCAGTACTTC.

This clone was observed once. This rearrangement joins TRBV6-1 to TRBJ1-3; D is ambiguous. In germline, CDR1 is MNHNS, CDR2 SASEGT. The CDR3 is 15 residues long. Between the trimmed V and J ends, which lost 5 bases and 2 bases, there was a span of 13 bases. In nucleotides, the CDR3 is TGTGCCAGCAGTACTCCACGAACTCCTGGAAACACCATATATTTT. Translated, it gives CASSTPRTPGNTIYF.